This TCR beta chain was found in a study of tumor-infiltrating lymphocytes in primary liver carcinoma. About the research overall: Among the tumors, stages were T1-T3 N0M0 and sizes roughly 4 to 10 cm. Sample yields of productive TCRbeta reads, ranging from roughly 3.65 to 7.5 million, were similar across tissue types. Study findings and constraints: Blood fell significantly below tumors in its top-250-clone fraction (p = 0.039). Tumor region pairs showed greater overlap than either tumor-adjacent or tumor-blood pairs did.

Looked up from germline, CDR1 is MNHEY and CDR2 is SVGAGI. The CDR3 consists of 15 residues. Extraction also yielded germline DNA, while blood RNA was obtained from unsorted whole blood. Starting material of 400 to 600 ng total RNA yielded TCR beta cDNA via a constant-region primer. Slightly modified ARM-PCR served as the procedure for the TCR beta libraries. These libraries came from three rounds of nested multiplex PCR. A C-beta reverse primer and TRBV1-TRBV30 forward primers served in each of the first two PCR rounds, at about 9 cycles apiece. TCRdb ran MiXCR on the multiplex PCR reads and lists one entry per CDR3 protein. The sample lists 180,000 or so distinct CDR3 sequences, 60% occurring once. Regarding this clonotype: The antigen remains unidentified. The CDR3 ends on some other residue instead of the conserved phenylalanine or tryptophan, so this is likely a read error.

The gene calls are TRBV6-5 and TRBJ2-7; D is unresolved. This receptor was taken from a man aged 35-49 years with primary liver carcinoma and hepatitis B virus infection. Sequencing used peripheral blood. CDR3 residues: CASSHRAIGAYKQYL. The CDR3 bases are TGTGCCAGCAGTCACCGGGCTATAGGAGCCTACAAGCAGTACTTA.